The rows below give T cell receptor beta chains drawn from one sample of a study of CD8+ T cells in alopecia areata. The table came from immunoSEQ multiplex PCR; TCRdb's copy has only in-frame clones and leaves some out. The data show 200,000 or so clones, roughly 60% seen once. The specimen comprised CD4+ T cells sorted from blood, sampled at week 24, from a patient treated with tofacitinib. The receptor source for this set is a human donor with alopecia areata. Both conserved end residues are part of each CDR3. The D gene is left open where the match is weak. Size is omitted from some rows. Given values are once, few, many or a class for expanded clones.

j_call: TRBJ2-2
clone_size: .
d_call: TRBD2
v_call: TRBV5-1
cdr3_nt: TGCGCCAGCAGCGCTCGCAGCGGGGGGACCGGGGAGCTGTTTTTT
cdr3_aa: CASSARSGGTGELFF

j_call: TRBJ2-7
clone_size: .
d_call: TRBD1
v_call: TRBV30
cdr3_nt: TGTGCCTGGAGCTCCGGGACAGGGGTCTACGAGCAGTACTTC
cdr3_aa: CAWSSGTGVYEQYF

j_call: TRBJ2-3
clone_size: .
d_call: TRBD1
v_call: TRBV19
cdr3_nt: TGTGCCAGTACGGACAGGGGGGTTGGCACAGATACGCAGTATTTT
cdr3_aa: CASTDRGVGTDTQYF

j_call: TRBJ2-2
clone_size: once
d_call: TRBD1
v_call: TRBV30
cdr3_nt: TGTGCCGGACGGACAGGGGATTTGGGCGGGGAGCTGTTTTTT
cdr3_aa: CAGRTGDLGGELFF

j_call: TRBJ1-2
clone_size: .
d_call: .
v_call: TRBV4-1
cdr3_nt: TGCGCCAGCAGCCAAGTAGCCGACAGCCGAGGCTACACCTTC
cdr3_aa: CASSQVADSRGYTF

j_call: TRBJ1-2
clone_size: .
d_call: .
v_call: TRBV29-1
cdr3_nt: TGCAGCGCGCTGGACCCATCGGGCTACACCTTC
cdr3_aa: CSALDPSGYTF

j_call: TRBJ2-1
clone_size: .
d_call: .
v_call: TRBV30
cdr3_nt: TGTGCCTGGAGTGTAGGGCAGGGACCCTACAATGAGCAGTTCTTC
cdr3_aa: CAWSVGQGPYNEQFF

j_call: TRBJ1-2
clone_size: .
d_call: .
v_call: TRBV6-5
cdr3_nt: TGTGCCAGCAGTTACTCGCGGAGATATGGCTACACCTTC
cdr3_aa: CASSYSRRYGYTF

j_call: TRBJ2-2
clone_size: few
d_call: TRBD2
v_call: TRBV5-6
cdr3_nt: TGTGCCAGCAGCTTGGGACTAGCGGGAGTCACCGGGGAGCTGTTTTTT
cdr3_aa: CASSLGLAGVTGELFF

j_call: TRBJ2-7
clone_size: few
d_call: .
v_call: TRBV2
cdr3_nt: TGTGCCAGCAGTGAAGTAGTCGAGCAGTACTTC
cdr3_aa: CASSEVVEQYF

j_call: TRBJ2-7
clone_size: .
d_call: .
v_call: TRBV28
cdr3_nt: TGTGCCAGCAGTCGGACCGACTACGAGCAGTACTTC
cdr3_aa: CASSRTDYEQYF

j_call: TRBJ2-5
clone_size: .
d_call: .
v_call: TRBV7-2
cdr3_nt: TGTGCCAGCAGCTCCGGGGGCTCTCAAGAGACCCAGTACTTC
cdr3_aa: CASSSGGSQETQYF

j_call: TRBJ1-5
clone_size: .
d_call: .
v_call: TRBV7-2
cdr3_nt: TGTGCCAGCAGCTTCCGACGGGCTCAGCCCCAGCATTTT
cdr3_aa: CASSFRRAQPQHF

j_call: TRBJ2-4
clone_size: .
d_call: .
v_call: TRBV4-3
cdr3_nt: TGCGCCAGCAGCCAAGAGATAGGGGGCGGGAGTCTGTCCAAAAACATTCAGTACTTC
cdr3_aa: CASSQEIGGGSLSKNIQYF

j_call: TRBJ2-7
clone_size: few
d_call: TRBD1
v_call: TRBV5-1
cdr3_nt: TGCGCCAGCGGACAACAGGGGGACGAGCAGTACTTC
cdr3_aa: CASGQQGDEQYF

j_call: TRBJ2-3
clone_size: .
d_call: .
v_call: TRBV18
cdr3_nt: TGTGCCAGCTCACGAAACGAGCCAGCCACTAGCACAGATACGCAGTATTTT
cdr3_aa: CASSRNEPATSTDTQYF

j_call: TRBJ1-2
clone_size: .
d_call: .
v_call: TRBV2
cdr3_nt: TGTGCCAGCAGTGTAGTTGACAGCACCTATGGCTACACCTTC
cdr3_aa: CASSVVDSTYGYTF

j_call: TRBJ2-5
clone_size: .
d_call: .
v_call: TRBV28
cdr3_nt: TGTGCCAGCAGTTTAGGTGGACCCCCGAGGACCCAGTACTTC
cdr3_aa: CASSLGGPPRTQYF

j_call: TRBJ1-6
clone_size: .
d_call: .
v_call: TRBV25-1
cdr3_nt: TGTGCCAGCAGTGGACACGGACCTTCACCCCTCCACTTT
cdr3_aa: CASSGHGPSPLHF

j_call: TRBJ2-7
clone_size: .
d_call: .
v_call: TRBV15
cdr3_nt: TGTGCCACCAGCAGAGATCCCCTGGGTCCTGTTAACTTC
cdr3_aa: CATSRDPLGPVNF

j_call: TRBJ2-3
clone_size: .
d_call: TRBD2
v_call: TRBV14
cdr3_nt: TGTGCCAGCAGCCAACGACTAGCAGAGCGGGATACGCAGTATTTT
cdr3_aa: CASSQRLAERDTQYF

j_call: TRBJ2-7
clone_size: .
d_call: .
v_call: TRBV29-1
cdr3_nt: TGCAGCGTTGGCAGGGGCAAGGGGTACGAGCAGTACTTC
cdr3_aa: CSVGRGKGYEQYF

j_call: TRBJ1-4
clone_size: .
d_call: TRBD1
v_call: TRBV7-2
cdr3_nt: TGTGCCAGCCAATACAGGGGGGGTGATGAAAGACTGTTTTTT
cdr3_aa: CASQYRGGDERLFF

j_call: TRBJ2-1
clone_size: few
d_call: TRBD2
v_call: TRBV4-3
cdr3_nt: TGCGCCAGCAGCCATCAACCCGGGGGGGCCAGTAATGAGCAGTTCTTC
cdr3_aa: CASSHQPGGASNEQFF

j_call: TRBJ1-1
clone_size: .
d_call: .
v_call: TRBV5-1
cdr3_nt: TGCGCCAGCAGCTTGGATGGGGCTTTCACTGAAGCTTTCTTT
cdr3_aa: CASSLDGAFTEAFF

j_call: TRBJ2-7
clone_size: .
d_call: TRBD2
v_call: TRBV6-6
cdr3_nt: TGTGCCAGCAGTCGAAGCGGGAGGTCCACCTACGAGCAGTACTTC
cdr3_aa: CASSRSGRSTYEQYF

j_call: TRBJ2-3
clone_size: .
d_call: TRBD2
v_call: TRBV29-1
cdr3_nt: TGCAGCGTTGGAGGGGGTAGCGGGAGTTTATATACGCAGTATTTT
cdr3_aa: CSVGGGSGSLYTQYF

j_call: TRBJ1-2
clone_size: few
d_call: .
v_call: TRBV7-2
cdr3_nt: TGTGCCAGCAGCCTCCGGACGGAGAACTATGGCTACACCTTC
cdr3_aa: CASSLRTENYGYTF

j_call: TRBJ2-6
clone_size: .
d_call: .
v_call: TRBV7-9
cdr3_nt: TGTGCCAGCGCTGGATTCGGATCCGGGGCCAACGTCCTGACTTTC
cdr3_aa: CASAGFGSGANVLTF

j_call: TRBJ2-1
clone_size: .
d_call: TRBD2
v_call: TRBV5-1
cdr3_nt: TGCGCCAGCAGCCGCTCGGGGGGGAGCTCCTACAATGAGCAGTTCTTC
cdr3_aa: CASSRSGGSSYNEQFF

j_call: TRBJ2-2
clone_size: .
d_call: .
v_call: TRBV29-1
cdr3_nt: TGCAGCGTTGAAATCGGACAGAACACCGGGGAGCTGTTTTTT
cdr3_aa: CSVEIGQNTGELFF